Each of the 20 T cell receptor beta chains below was sequenced from the same sample in a study of blood T cell repertoires in COVID-19. TCRdb's table, derived via immunoSEQ multiplex PCR, lists solely in-frame clones and lacks some. The table lists 150,000 or so clones, about 90% of them singletons. The sequenced sample was peripheral blood. The receptor source for this set is an elderly man with acute or convalescent COVID-19.

This chain uses TRBV3-1 (or the pseudogene TRBV3-2) with TRBJ1-4; TRBD1 matches at 8 bases. V shed 1 base and J 7 bases; nucleotides not matched to a gene: 8. Germline values: CDR1 LGHDT, CDR2 YNNKEL (reference sequence). The CDR3 sequence is 16 residues long. The CDR3 region is CASSQGGAGGGEKLFF. The CDR3 bases are TGTGCCAGCAGCCAAGGAGGGGCAGGGGGCGGTGAAAAACTGTTTTTT.

This chain joins TRBV20-1 and TRBJ2-1, with 10 bases aligning to TRBD1. Trimming removed 3 bases from V and 5 bases from J; junction bases left unmatched: 10. The CDR3 contains 16 residues. Germline assignment: CDR1 DFQATT and CDR2 SNEGSKA (reference sequence). In nucleotides, the CDR3 is TGCAGTGCTAGTGACGCGGGGACAGGGGCCCACAATGAGCAGTTCTTC. Translating gives CSASDAGTGAHNEQFF.

This chain uses TRBV2 with TRBJ2-5, with unresolved D. V shed 6 bases and J shed 10 bases, with 21 bases lying between them. The germline CDR1 and CDR2 sequences are SNHLY and FYNNEI. The CDR3 covers 14 residues. CDR3 sequence: CASRPPQEPSGQYF. Written as DNA, the CDR3 is TGTGCCAGCAGACCTCCGCAAGAACCTTCGGGCCAGTACTTC.

The rearrangement links TRBV5-6 to TRBJ2-7; D is perhaps TRBD1 (6 bases). The V gene lost 1 base and the J gene lost 1 base, with 9 bases spanning the gap. This CDR3 is 14 amino acids long. From germline, CDR1 is SGHDT and CDR2 YYEEEE. The DNA of the CDR3 is TGTGCCAGCAGCTTGTACCAGGGGTCCTACGAGCAGTACTTC. Its translation is CASSLYQGSYEQYF.

The J gene is TRBJ2-5, the V gene TRBV7-3; TRBD2 might be the D (7 bases). The germline CDR1 and CDR2 sequences are SGHTA and FQGTGA. The V end lost 5 bases, the J end lost 5 bases, and 21 bases lay between the germline ends. The CDR3 sequence is 16 residues long. CDR3 DNA: TGTGCCAGCAGCCCCCGGGGCGGAGGGGGGGAGGAGACCCAGTACTTC. It specifies CASSPRGGGGEETQYF.

This clone was found once. This chain connects TRBV6-5 to TRBJ2-3; 13 nucleotides match TRBD2. In germline, CDR1 is MNHEY, CDR2 SVGAGI. The CDR3 runs 15 residues. Trimming removed 6 bases from V and 1 base from J; junction bases left unmatched: 1. The CDR3 protein is CASSGLAGGTDTQYF. The CDR3 DNA is TGTGCCAGCAGCGGACTAGCGGGGGGCACAGATACGCAGTATTTT.

This clone has more than one count but fewer than ten. This sequence joins TRBV27 and TRBJ2-5; D is undetermined. CDR1 is MNHEY, CDR2 SMNVEV, per germline (reference sequence). CDR3 length equals 15 residues. V lost 6 bases to trimming and J lost 1 base, with 15 bases between them. The CDR3 is CASSPRGSVQETQYF. In DNA, the CDR3 is TGTGCCAGCAGCCCTCGAGGCAGCGTCCAAGAGACCCAGTACTTC.

The chain links TRBV14 to TRBJ2-6; D is perhaps TRBD1 (5 bases). Germline V gives CDR1 SGHDN, CDR2 FVKESK. There are 16 residues in the CDR3. The V end lost 4 bases, the J end lost 2 bases, and 12 bases lay between the germline ends. The CDR3 sequence: CASSRVGPTGANVLTF. The CDR3 DNA reads as TGTGCCAGCAGCCGCGTGGGGCCAACTGGGGCCAACGTCCTGACTTTC.

V gene TRBV6-6 combines with J gene TRBJ1-1; TRBD1 is a possible D gene (6 bases). V was shortened by 0 bases and J by 8 bases, with 19 bases between the two germline ends. The CDR3 covers 16 residues. The V gene's germline CDR1 is MNHNY and CDR2 SVGAGI (reference sequence). The CDR3 DNA follows: TGTGCCAGCAGTTACTCCCAGGGACACCTAGTAACAGAAGCTTTCTTT. Protein: CASSYSQGHLVTEAFF.

V gene TRBV7-9 combines with J gene TRBJ1-4, with a weak D call TRBD1 (5 bases). V shed 6 bases and J shed 0 bases, with 20 bases lying between them. Germline V CDR1 and CDR2: SEHNR, FQNEAQ (reference sequence). The CDR3 covers 18 residues. The CDR3 region is CASSFPPGEMATNEKLFF. The CDR3 DNA reads as TGTGCCAGCAGTTTTCCGCCGGGGGAGATGGCAACTAATGAAAAACTGTTTTTT.

The V call is TRBV4-1, the J call TRBJ2-7; the D gene is possibly TRBD2 (6 bases). The V end was cut by 1 base, the J end by 2 bases, with 15 bases between. The CDR3 extends over 16 amino acids. Germline V gene lookup returns CDR1 MGHRA and CDR2 YSYEKL. CDR3 DNA: TGCGCCAGCAGCCAAGGGCCTCTAGCGTTAGCCTACGAGCAGTACTTC. Its translation is CASSQGPLALAYEQYF.

This rearrangement joins TRBV21-1 to TRBJ1-4; TRBD1, the table's D call, lacks a check against the DNA. TRBV21-1 is a pseudogene. The CDR3 extends over 15 amino acids. CDR3 sequence (DNA): TGTGCCAGCTCGGTTAGGACAGGTATTGGGGAAAAACTGTTTTTT. Protein product: CASSVRTGIGEKLFF.

About this clone: The sample contains more than one DNA sequence encoding this CDR3. The rearrangement links TRBV28 to TRBJ1-2; 9 bases map to TRBD1. This CDR3 comprises 13 residues. V gave up 5 bases and J gave up 5 bases; unmatched junction bases: 3. The germline V gene has CDR1 MDHEN and CDR2 SYDVKM. The CDR3 region has the DNA TGTGCCAGCAGTCCCGGGACAGGGTATGGCTACACCTTC. It yields the protein CASSPGTGYGYTF.

This chain links TRBV7-2 with TRBJ1-5; the D gene is possibly TRBD1 (5 bases). V shed 5 bases and J shed 4 bases, with 15 bases lying between them. The CDR3 covers 15 residues. Germline V CDR1 and CDR2: SGHTA, FQGNSA. The CDR3 DNA reads as TGTGCCAGCAGCCTAGGGCCCGGGGGAAATCAGCCCCAGCATTTT. Translating gives CASSLGPGGNQPQHF.

The chain combines TRBV11-2 with TRBJ2-1; D unresolved. Trimming stripped 2 bases from V and 7 bases from J, with 6 bases between. CDR1 is SGHAT and CDR2 is FQNNGV in the germline V gene. The CDR3 is made up of 12 amino acids. CDR3 sequence (DNA): TGTGCCAGCAGCTTATCTCGGAATGAGCAGTTCTTC. Protein: CASSLSRNEQFF.

V gene TRBV28 combines with J gene TRBJ2-1; no reliable D call. This CDR3 spans 14 amino acids. With 5 bases removed from V and 5 bases from J, the gap between germline ends came to 13 bases. Germline assignment: CDR1 MDHEN and CDR2 SYDVKM. In DNA form, the CDR3 reads TGTGCCAGCAGTCCGCCATTGGAGCACAATGAGCAGTTCTTC. The encoded protein is CASSPPLEHNEQFF.

The V gene is TRBV5-1, the J gene TRBJ2-5, with D unclear. V was pared by 3 bases and J by 5 bases, with 5 bases between. This CDR3 is built from 11 residues. Germline V gives CDR1 SGHRS, CDR2 YFSETQ. Here the CDR3 reads CASSWAETQYF. Written as DNA, the CDR3 is TGCGCCAGCAGCTGGGCCGAGACCCAGTACTTC.

The chain links TRBV19 to TRBJ1-4; 10 nucleotides agree with TRBD1. Per germline, CDR1 LNHDA and CDR2 SQIVND (reference sequence). J lost 8 bases, V lost 5 bases, and 11 bases had no gene match. The CDR3 runs 16 residues. The CDR3 loop is CASSLIPGQGIEKLFF. The CDR3 DNA reads TGTGCCAGTAGTTTAATTCCGGGACAGGGGATAGAAAAACTGTTTTTT.

The CDR3 bases are TGTGCCAGCAGCTTAGCGAGCTCCTATAATTCACCCCTCCACTTT. Translated, it gives CASSLASSYNSPLHF. This sequence joins TRBV11-2 and TRBJ1-6; no firm D call. In germline, CDR1 is SGHAT, CDR2 FQNNGV. The CDR3 runs to 15 residues. Trimming removed 1 base from V and 0 bases from J, with 4 bases in between.

J is TRBJ1-2 and V is TRBV2; TRBD1 matches 10 bases. V lost 7 bases, J lost 3 bases, and 5 bases stayed unmatched. The CDR3 spans 14 residues. Germline V gene data show CDR1 as SNHLY and CDR2 as FYNNEI. DNA of the CDR3: TGTGCCAGCAAGAGACAGGGGGCACACTATGGCTACACCTTC. It specifies CASKRQGAHYGYTF.